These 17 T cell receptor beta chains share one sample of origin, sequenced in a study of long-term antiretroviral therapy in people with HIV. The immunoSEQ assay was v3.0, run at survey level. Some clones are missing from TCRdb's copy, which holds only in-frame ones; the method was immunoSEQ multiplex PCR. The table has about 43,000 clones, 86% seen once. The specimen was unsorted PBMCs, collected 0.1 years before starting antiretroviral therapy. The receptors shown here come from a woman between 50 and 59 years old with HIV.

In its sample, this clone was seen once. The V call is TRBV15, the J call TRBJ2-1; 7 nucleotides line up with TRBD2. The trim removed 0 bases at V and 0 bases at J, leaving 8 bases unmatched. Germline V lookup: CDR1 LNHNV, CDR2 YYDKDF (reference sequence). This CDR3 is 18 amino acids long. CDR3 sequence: CATSRDRGGEGSYNEQFF. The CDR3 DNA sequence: TGTGCCACCAGCAGAGATCGGGGAGGGGAGGGCTCCTACAATGAGCAGTTCTTC.

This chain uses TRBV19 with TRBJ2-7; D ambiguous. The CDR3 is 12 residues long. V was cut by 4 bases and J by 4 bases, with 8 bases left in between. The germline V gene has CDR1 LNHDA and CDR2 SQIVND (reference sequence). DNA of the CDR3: TGTGCCAGTAGTAGTACCACTTACGAGCAGTACTTC. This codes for CASSSTTYEQYF.

The CDR3 sequence: CASSRQGYEQYF. The CDR3 coding sequence is TGTGCCAGCTCCAGACAGGGCTACGAGCAGTACTTC. The J gene is TRBJ2-7, the V gene TRBV7-3; 7 bases are shared with TRBD1. Germline V gives CDR1 SGHTA, CDR2 FQGTGA. The CDR3 contains 12 residues. V dropped 8 bases and J dropped 3; count of bases not matched to a gene: 4.

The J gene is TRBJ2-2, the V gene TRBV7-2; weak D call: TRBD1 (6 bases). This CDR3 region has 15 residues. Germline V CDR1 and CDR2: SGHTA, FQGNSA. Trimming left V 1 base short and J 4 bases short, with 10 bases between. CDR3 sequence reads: CASSLEVGATGELFF. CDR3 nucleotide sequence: TGTGCCAGCAGCTTAGAAGTGGGGGCCACCGGGGAGCTGTTTTTT.

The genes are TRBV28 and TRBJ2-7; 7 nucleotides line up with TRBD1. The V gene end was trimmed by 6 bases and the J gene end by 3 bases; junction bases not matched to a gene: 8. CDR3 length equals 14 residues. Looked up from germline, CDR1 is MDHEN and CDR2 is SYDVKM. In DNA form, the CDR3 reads TGTGCCAGCAGACCGACAGGGCCCCACTACGAGCAGTACTTC. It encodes CASRPTGPHYEQYF.

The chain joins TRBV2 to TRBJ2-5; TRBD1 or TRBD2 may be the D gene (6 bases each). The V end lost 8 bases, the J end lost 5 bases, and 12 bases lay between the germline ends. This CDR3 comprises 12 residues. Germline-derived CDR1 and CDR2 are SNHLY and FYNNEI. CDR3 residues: CASGGGVETQYF. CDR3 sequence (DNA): TGTGCCAGCGGAGGGGGAGTGGAGACCCAGTACTTC.

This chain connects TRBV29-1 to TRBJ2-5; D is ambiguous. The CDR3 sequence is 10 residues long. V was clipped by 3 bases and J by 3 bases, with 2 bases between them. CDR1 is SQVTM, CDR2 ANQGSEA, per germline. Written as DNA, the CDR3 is TGCAGCGTTGAGGAAGAGACCCAGTACTTC. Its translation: CSVEEETQYF. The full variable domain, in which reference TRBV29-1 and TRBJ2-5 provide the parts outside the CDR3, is SAVISQKPSRDICQRGTSLTIQCQVDSQVTMMFWYRQQPGQSLTLIATANQGSEATYESGFVIDKFPISRPNLTFSTLTVSNMSPEDSSIYLCSVEEETQYFGPGTRLLVL.

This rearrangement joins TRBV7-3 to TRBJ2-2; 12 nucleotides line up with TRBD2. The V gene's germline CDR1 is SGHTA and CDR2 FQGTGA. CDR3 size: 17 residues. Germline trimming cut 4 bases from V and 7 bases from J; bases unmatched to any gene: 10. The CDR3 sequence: CASSSRPTSGGHGELFF. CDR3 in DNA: TGTGCCAGCAGCTCTAGGCCGACTAGCGGGGGCCACGGGGAGCTGTTTTTT. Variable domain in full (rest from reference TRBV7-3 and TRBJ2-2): GAGVSQTPSNKVTEKGKYVELRCDPISGHTALYWYRQSLGQGPEFLIYFQGTGAADDSGLPNDRFFAVRPEGSVSTLKIQRTERGDSAVYLCASSSRPTSGGHGELFFGEGSRLTVL.

CDR3 in amino acids: CASTRDGGNTEAFF. For the CDR3, the DNA is TGTGCCAGCACCCGGGATGGGGGGAACACTGAAGCTTTCTTT. The chain combines TRBV2 with TRBJ1-1, with a weak D call TRBD1 (5 bases). The CDR3 has 14 residues. The V and J ends lost 7 bases and 1 base respectively, with 13 bases between them. Germline V gene lookup returns CDR1 SNHLY and CDR2 FYNNEI.

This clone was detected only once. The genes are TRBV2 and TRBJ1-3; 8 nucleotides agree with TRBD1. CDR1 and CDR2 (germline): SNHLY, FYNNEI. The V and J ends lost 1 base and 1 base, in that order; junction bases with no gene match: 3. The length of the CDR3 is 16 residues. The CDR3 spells CASSEVDRVSGNTIYF. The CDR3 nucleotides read TGTGCCAGCAGTGAAGTGGACAGGGTTTCTGGAAACACCATATATTTT.

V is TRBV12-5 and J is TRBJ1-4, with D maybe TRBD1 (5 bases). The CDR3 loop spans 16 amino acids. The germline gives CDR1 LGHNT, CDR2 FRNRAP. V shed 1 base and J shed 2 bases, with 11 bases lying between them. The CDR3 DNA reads TGTGCTAGTGGTTTGGGACAGCTCCCCACTAATGAAAAACTGTTTTTT. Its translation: CASGLGQLPTNEKLFF.

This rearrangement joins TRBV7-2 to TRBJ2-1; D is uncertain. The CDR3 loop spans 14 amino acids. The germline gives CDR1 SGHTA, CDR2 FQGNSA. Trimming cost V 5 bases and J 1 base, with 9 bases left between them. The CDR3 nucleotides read TGTGCCAGCAGCGCGACGACATCCTACAATGAGCAGTTCTTC. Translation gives CASSATTSYNEQFF.

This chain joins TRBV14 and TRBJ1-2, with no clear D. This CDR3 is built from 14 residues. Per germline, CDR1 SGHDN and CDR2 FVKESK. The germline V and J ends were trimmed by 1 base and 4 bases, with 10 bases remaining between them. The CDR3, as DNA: TGTGCCAGCAGCCAAGTATCAGGTGGCTATGGCTACACCTTC. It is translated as CASSQVSGGYGYTF.

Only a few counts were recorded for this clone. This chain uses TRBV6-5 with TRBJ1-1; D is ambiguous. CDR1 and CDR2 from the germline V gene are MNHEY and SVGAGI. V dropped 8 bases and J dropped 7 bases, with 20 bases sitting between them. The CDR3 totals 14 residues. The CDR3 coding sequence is TGTGCCAGCTCCCCGGGAACTCCTCTCGATGAAGCTTTCTTT. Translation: CASSPGTPLDEAFF.

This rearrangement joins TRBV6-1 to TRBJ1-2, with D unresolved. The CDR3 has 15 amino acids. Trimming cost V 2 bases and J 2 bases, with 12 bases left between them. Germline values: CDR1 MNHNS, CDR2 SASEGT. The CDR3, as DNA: TGTGCCAGCAGTGAAAAGATCATCAGAAACTATGGCTACACCTTC. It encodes CASSEKIIRNYGYTF.

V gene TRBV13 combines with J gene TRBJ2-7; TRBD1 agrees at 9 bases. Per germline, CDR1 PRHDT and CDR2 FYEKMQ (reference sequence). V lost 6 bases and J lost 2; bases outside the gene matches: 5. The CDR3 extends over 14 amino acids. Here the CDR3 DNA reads TGTGCCAGCAGACCGGGACAGGGCACCTACGAGCAGTACTTC. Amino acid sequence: CASRPGQGTYEQYF. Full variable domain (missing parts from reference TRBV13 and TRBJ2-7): AAGVIQSPRHLIKEKRETATLKCYPIPRHDTVYWYQQGPGQDPQFLISFYEKMQSDKGSIPDRFSAQQFSDYHSELNMSSLELGDSALYFCASRPGQGTYEQYFGPGTRLTVT.

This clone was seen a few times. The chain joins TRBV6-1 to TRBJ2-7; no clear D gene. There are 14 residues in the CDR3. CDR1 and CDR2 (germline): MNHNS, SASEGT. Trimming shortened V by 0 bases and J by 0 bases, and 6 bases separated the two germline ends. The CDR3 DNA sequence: TGTGCCAGCAGTGAAGCCAGCTTCTCCTACGAGCAGTACTTC. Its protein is CASSEASFSYEQYF.